This T cell receptor beta chain is drawn from a study of T cells in Graves' hyperthyroidism and ophthalmopathy. TCR beta CDR3 sequences were amplified from RNA transcripts. When the TCR CDR3 underwent first-round RT-PCR, the HTBI primer set was used. TCRdb reanalysed the multiplex PCR reads using MiXCR and keeps one entry per CDR3 protein. The repertoire includes around 570,000 distinct CDR3 sequences, approximately 20% of them detected once, and 45% to 50% sits in the top ten. Among ophthalmopathy patients, the Clinical Activity Score reached at least 3, the NOSPECS grade reached at least 4, and duration remained under 3 months. For the diagnoses, clinical symptoms, serum thyroxine and TRAb, thyroid ultrasound and orbital computed tomography were used. An approximately 9.4 ml volume of fresh peripheral blood provided the PBMCs. This clonotype was detected only a few times. Trimming removed 1 base at V and 3 bases at J, with 7 bases between. Per germline, CDR1 SGHTA and CDR2 FQGTGA. The CDR3 covers 15 residues.

This receptor was obtained from a man in his forties with Graves' ophthalmopathy. The specimen sequenced was blood. The chain has TRBV7-3 and TRBJ2-6; D not certain. CDR3 region: CASSLNGGGANVLTF. Written as DNA, the CDR3 is TGTGCCAGCAGCTTAAACGGCGGTGGGGCCAACGTCCTGACTTTC.